This T cell receptor beta chain appears in the sequencing data of a study of blood T cell repertoires in COVID-19. Study background: Samples of COVID-19 (acute and convalescent) were obtained from the United States, Italy and Spain. T cells, B-cell-depleted T cells, or PBMCs provided the cDNA or gDNA that served as material.

Per the authors' pipeline: Amplification from reference gene primers served as the basis for estimated nucleated cell counts. TCRdb keeps only in-frame clones here, not all; method: immunoSEQ multiplex PCR. The D gene and trimming were derived from the DNA, and the V and J assignments and clone size from that table. The sample has some 300,000 clones, approximately 89% seen once; the top ten hold 6.9%. The CDR3 has 15 residues. V lost 0 bases and J 0 bases, leaving 7 bases between the germline ends. Per the germline V gene, CDR1 is SGHNT and CDR2 is YYREEE (reference sequence). This receptor was identified in a woman aged 30 to 39 who had recovered from COVID-19. J is TRBJ2-4 and V is TRBV5-4; D gene unclear. Material: peripheral blood. CDR3 amino acids: CASSLGGRAKNIQYF. The CDR3 coding sequence is TGTGCCAGCAGCTTGGGAGGAAGAGCCAAAAACATTCAGTACTTC.